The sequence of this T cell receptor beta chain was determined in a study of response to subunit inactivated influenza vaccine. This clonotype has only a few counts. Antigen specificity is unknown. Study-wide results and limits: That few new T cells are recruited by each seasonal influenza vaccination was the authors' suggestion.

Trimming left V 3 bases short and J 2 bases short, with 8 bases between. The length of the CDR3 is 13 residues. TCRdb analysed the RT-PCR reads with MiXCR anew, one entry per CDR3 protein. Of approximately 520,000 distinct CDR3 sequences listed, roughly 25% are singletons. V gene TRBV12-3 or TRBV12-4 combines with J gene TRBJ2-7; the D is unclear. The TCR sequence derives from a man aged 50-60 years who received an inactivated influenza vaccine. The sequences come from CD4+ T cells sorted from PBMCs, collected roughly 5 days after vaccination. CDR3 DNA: TGTGCCAGCAGTTTTGGGGTCGCCTACGAGCAGTACTTC. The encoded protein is CASSFGVAYEQYF.